This T cell receptor (beta chain) was sequenced during a study of T cells in Graves' hyperthyroidism and ophthalmopathy. With respect to this clonotype: What it recognizes is unknown.

It was RNA transcripts that yielded the amplified TCR beta CDR3 regions. The TCR CDR3 was amplified in a first-round RT-PCR using the HTBI primer set. TCRdb reprocessed the multiplex PCR reads via MiXCR and lists one record per CDR3 protein. The table lists more than 500,000 distinct CDR3 sequences, 40% to 55% of them singletons. Study conclusions and caveats: Through a model of 13 V-J features, ophthalmopathy was separated from stable hyperthyroidism. The majority of expanded thyroid clonotypes above 0.001 also appeared in blood. The model anticipated ophthalmopathy a median 6.5 months pre-onset.

Germline values: CDR1 SGHAT, CDR2 FQNNGV. The CDR3 has 14 amino acids. The V end lost 5 bases, the J end lost 5 bases, and 15 bases lay between the germline ends. Used for diagnoses were clinical symptoms, serum thyroxine and TRAb, thyroid ultrasound and orbital computed tomography. This sequence was found in an adult woman with Graves' disease, either hyperthyroidism or ophthalmopathy (not recorded which). V and J are TRBV11-2 and TRBJ1-1; the D is unclear. Sequences were obtained from peripheral blood or thyroid tissue (not recorded which). CDR3 region: CASSPSLRGTEAFF. CDR3 nucleotide sequence: TGTGCCAGCAGCCCTTCCCTAAGAGGGACTGAAGCTTTCTTT. The full variable domain, with the rest looked up from reference TRBV11-2 and TRBJ1-1, is EAGVAQSPRYKIIEKRQSVAFWCNPISGHATLYWYQQILGQGPKLLIQFQNNGVVDDSQLPKDRFSAERLKGVDSTLKIQPAKLEDSAVYLCASSPSLRGTEAFFGQGTRLTVV.